Detailed here is one T cell receptor (beta chain). The trim removed 6 bases at V and 2 bases at J, leaving 8 bases unmatched. This CDR3 region has 15 residues. The germline gives CDR1 SEHNR, CDR2 FQNEAQ (reference sequence). This entry is derived from a study of blood T cell repertoires in COVID-19. Across the whole study: PBMCs, B-cell-depleted T cells, or T cells provided the cDNA or gDNA that made up the material.

As originally analysed: Amplifying reference gene primers gave estimates of nucleated cell counts. TCRdb's copy holds only in-frame clones and misses some; the assay was immunoSEQ multiplex PCR. That table gives V, J and clone size, and the DNA gave D and trimming. The table records some 200,000 clones, around 80% of them present only once. The TCR originated in a man aged 25-45 years with active or convalescent COVID-19. Material for sequencing was peripheral blood. This chain connects TRBV7-9 to TRBJ2-3, with TRBD1 identical over 7 bases. The CDR3 protein is CASSPDRAPTDTQYF. For the CDR3, the DNA is TGTGCCAGCAGTCCTGACAGGGCCCCCACAGATACGCAGTATTTT.